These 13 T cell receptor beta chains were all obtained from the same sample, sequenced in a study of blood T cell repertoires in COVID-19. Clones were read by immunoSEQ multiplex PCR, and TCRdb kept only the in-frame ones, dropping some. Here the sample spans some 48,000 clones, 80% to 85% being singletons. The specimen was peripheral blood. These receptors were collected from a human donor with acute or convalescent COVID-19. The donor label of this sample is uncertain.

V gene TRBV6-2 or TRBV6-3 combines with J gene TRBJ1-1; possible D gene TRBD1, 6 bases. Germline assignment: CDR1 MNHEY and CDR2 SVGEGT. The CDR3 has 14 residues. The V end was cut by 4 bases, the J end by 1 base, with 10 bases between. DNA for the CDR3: TGTGCCAGCAGTTTGACAGGACCGAACACTGAAGCTTTCTTT. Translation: CASSLTGPNTEAFF.

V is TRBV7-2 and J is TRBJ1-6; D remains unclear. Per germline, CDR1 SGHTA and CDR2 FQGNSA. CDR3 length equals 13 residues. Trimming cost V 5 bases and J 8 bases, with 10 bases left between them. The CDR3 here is CASSPSIDSPLHF. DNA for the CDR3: TGTGCCAGCAGCCCCTCTATAGATTCACCCCTCCACTTT.

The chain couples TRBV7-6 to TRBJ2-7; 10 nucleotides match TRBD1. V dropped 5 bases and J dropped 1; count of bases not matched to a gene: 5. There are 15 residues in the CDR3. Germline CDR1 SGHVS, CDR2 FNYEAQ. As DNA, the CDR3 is TGTGCCAGCAGCCCCCGGGACAGGGGATCCTACGAGCAGTACTTC. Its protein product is CASSPRDRGSYEQYF.

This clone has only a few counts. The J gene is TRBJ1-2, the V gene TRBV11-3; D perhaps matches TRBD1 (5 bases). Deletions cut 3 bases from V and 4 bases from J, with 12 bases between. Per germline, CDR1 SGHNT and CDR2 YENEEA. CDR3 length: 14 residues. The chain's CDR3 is CASSLFREGYGYTF. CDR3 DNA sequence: TGTGCCAGCAGCTTGTTCAGGGAGGGCTATGGCTACACCTTC.

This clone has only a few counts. The CDR3 protein is CASGLDTLNTEAFF. The CDR3 coding sequence is TGTGCTAGTGGTTTGGACACCTTGAACACTGAAGCTTTCTTT. The chain couples TRBV12-5 to TRBJ1-1; D is unclear. The CDR3 has 14 amino acids. Trimming took 1 base from V and 0 from J, leaving 6 bases between them. CDR1 LGHNT and CDR2 FRNRAP come from the germline V gene.

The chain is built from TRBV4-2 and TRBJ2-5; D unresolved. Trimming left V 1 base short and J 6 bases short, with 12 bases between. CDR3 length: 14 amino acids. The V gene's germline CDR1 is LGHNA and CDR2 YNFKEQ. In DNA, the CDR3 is TGTGCCAGCAGCCAAGGCCTAGTAGCAAAGACCCAGTACTTC. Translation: CASSQGLVAKTQYF.

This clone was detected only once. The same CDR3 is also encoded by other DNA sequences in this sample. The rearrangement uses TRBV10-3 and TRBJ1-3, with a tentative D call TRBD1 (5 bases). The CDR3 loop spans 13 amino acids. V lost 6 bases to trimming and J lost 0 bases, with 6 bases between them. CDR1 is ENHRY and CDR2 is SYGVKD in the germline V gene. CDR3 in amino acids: CAIRDSSGNTIYF. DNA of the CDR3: TGTGCCATCAGAGACAGCTCTGGAAACACCATATATTTT.

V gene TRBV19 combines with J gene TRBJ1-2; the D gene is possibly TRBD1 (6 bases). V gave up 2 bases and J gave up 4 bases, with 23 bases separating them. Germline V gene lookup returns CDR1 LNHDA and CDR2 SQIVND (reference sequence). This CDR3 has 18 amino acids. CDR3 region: CASSILYVKTGSLYGYTF. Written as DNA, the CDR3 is TGTGCCAGTAGTATACTTTATGTGAAGACAGGCTCCCTCTATGGCTACACCTTC.

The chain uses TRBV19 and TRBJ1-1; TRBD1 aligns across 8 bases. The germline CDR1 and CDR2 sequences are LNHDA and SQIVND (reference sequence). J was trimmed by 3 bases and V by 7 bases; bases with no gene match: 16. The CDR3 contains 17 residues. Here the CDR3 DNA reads TGTGCCAGTAACCCATCAGGGACAGGTCTGGGGTACACTGAAGCTTTCTTT. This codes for CASNPSGTGLGYTEAFF.

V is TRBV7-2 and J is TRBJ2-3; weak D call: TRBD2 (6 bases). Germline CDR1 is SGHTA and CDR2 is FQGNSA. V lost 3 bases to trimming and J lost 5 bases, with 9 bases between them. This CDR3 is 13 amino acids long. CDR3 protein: CASSFAGIDTQYF. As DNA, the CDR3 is TGTGCCAGCAGCTTTGCGGGGATAGATACGCAGTATTTT. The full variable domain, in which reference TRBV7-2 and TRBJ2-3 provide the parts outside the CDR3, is GAGVSQSPSNKVTEKGKDVELRCDPISGHTALYWYRQSLGQGLEFLIYFQGNSAPDKSGLPSDRFSAERTGGSVSTLTIQRTQQEDSAVYLCASSFAGIDTQYFGPGTRLTVL.

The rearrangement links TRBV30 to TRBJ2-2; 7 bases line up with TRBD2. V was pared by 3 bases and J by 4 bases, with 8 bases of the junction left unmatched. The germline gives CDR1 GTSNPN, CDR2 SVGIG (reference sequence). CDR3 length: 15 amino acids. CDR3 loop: CAWSAGTTSTGELFF. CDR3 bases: TGTGCCTGGAGCGCCGGGACTACCAGCACCGGGGAGCTGTTTTTT.

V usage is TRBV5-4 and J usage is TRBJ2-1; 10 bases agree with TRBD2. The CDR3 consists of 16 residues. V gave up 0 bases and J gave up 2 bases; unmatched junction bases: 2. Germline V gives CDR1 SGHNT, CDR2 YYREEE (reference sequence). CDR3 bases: TGTGCCAGCAGCTTGGACCTAGCGGGAGCCTACAATGAGCAGTTCTTC. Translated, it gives CASSLDLAGAYNEQFF.

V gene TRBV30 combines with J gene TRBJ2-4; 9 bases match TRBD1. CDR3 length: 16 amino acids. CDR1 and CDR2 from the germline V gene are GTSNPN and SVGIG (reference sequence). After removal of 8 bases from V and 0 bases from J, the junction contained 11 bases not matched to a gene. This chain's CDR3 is CAGKRQGGLAKNIQYF. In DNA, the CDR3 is TGTGCCGGGAAACGACAGGGGGGACTAGCCAAAAACATTCAGTACTTC. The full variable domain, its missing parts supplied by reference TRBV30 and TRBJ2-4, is SQTIHQWPATLVQPVGSPLSLECTVEGTSNPNLYWYRQAAGRGLQLLFYSVGIGQISSEVPQNLSASRPQDRQFILSSKKLLLSDSGFYLCAGKRQGGLAKNIQYFGAGTRLSVL.